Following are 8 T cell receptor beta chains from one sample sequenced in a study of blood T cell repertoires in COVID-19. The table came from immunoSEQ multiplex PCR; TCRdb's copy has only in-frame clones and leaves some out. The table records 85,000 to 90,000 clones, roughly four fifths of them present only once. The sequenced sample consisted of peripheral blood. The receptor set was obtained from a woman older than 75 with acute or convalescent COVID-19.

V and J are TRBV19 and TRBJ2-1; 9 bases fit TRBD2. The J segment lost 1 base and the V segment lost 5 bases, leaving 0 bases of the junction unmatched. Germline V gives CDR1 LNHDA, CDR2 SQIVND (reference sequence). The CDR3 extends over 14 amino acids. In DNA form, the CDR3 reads TGTGCCAGTAGTCTAGCGGGATCCTACAATGAGCAGTTCTTC. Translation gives CASSLAGSYNEQFF.

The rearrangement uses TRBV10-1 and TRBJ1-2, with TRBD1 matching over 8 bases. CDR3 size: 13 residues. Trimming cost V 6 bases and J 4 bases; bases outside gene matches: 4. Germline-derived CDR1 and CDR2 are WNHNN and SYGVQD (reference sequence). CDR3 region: CASSSDRAYGYTF. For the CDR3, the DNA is TGCGCCAGCAGCTCGGACAGGGCCTATGGCTACACCTTC.

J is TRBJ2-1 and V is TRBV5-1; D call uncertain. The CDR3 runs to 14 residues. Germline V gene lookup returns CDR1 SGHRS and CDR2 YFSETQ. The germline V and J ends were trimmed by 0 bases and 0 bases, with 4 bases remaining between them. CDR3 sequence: CASSLDSSYNEQFF. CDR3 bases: TGCGCCAGCAGCTTGGACAGCTCCTACAATGAGCAGTTCTTC.

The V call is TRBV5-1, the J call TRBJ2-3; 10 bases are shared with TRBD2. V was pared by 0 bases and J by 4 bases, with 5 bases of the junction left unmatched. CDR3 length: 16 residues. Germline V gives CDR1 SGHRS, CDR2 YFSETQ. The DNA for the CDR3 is TGCGCCAGCAGCTTGGCCCGAGCGGGAGGGGCAGATACGCAGTATTTT. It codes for CASSLARAGGADTQYF.

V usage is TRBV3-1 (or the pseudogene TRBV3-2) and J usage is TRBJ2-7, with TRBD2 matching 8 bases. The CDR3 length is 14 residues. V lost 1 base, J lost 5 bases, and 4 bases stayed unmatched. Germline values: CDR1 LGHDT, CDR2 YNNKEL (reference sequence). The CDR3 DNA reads TGTGCCAGCAGCCAAGCGGCAGCGGGAGACGAGCAGTACTTC. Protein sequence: CASSQAAAGDEQYF.

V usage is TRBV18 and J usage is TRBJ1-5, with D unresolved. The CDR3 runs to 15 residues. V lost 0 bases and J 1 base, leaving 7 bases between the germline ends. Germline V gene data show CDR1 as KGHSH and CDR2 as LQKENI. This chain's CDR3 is CASSPPGRSNQPQHF. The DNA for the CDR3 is TGTGCCAGCTCACCACCGGGGAGAAGCAATCAGCCCCAGCATTTT. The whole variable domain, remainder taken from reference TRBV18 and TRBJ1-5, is NAGVMQNPRHLVRRRGQEARLRCSPMKGHSHVYWYRQLPEEGLKFMVYLQKENIIDESGMPKERFSAEFPKEGPSILRIQQVVRGDSAAYFCASSPPGRSNQPQHFGDGTRLSIL.

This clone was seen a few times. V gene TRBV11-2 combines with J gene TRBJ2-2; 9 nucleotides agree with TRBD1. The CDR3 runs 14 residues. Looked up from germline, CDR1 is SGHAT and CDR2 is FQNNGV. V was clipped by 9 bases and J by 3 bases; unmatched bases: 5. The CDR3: CASGDRADTGELFF. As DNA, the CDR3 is TGTGCCAGTGGGGACAGGGCGGACACCGGGGAGCTGTTTTTT.

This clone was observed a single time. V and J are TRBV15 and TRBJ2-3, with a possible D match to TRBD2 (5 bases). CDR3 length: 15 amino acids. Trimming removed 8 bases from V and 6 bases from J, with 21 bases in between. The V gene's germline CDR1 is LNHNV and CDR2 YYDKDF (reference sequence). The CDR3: CATVRGGPSGDTQYF. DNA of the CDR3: TGTGCCACCGTCCGAGGCGGGCCGTCCGGGGATACGCAGTATTTT.